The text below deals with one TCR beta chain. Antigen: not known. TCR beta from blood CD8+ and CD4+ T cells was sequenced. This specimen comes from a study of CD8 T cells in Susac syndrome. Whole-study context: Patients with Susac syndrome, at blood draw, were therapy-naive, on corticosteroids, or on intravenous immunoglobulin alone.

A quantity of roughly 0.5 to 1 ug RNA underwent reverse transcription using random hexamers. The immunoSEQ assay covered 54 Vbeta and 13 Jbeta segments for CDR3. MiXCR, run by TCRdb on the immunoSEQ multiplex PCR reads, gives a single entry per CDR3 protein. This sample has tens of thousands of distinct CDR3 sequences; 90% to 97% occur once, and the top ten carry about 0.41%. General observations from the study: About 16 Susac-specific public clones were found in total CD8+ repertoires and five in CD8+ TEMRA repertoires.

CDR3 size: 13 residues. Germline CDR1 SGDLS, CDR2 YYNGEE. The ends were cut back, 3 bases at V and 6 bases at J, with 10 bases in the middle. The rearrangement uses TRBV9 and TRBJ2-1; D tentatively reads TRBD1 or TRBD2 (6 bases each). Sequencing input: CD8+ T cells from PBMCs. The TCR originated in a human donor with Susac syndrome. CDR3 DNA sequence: TGTGCCAGCAGCGGAGAGGGGGGCAATGAGCAGTTCTTC. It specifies CASSGEGGNEQFF.